Below are 20 T cell receptor beta chains sequenced from a single sample in a study of cytomegalovirus exposure and HLA in healthy donors. Sequencing used immunoSEQ multiplex PCR; TCRdb keeps in-frame clones, though not all of them. The sample yields 330,000 or so clones, roughly 85% seen once. The source material was PBMCs. The origin of the receptors is a woman between 18 and 29 years old in good health and CMV-seronegative.

This clone came up a few times. This chain links TRBV6-5 with TRBJ1-3, with no clear D. The CDR3 length is 12 residues. V lost 5 bases and J 7 bases, leaving 9 bases between the germline ends. Germline V gene sequence: CDR1 MNHEY, CDR2 SVGAGI. Written as DNA, the CDR3 is TGTGCCAGCAGTACCGGGAGGAACACCATATATTTT. Translation: CASSTGRNTIYF.

The chain joins TRBV5-4 to TRBJ2-7; perhaps TRBD1 as D (6 bases). The CDR3 runs to 15 residues. V gave up 1 base and J gave up 2 bases, with 13 bases separating them. In germline, CDR1 is SGHNT, CDR2 YYREEE (reference sequence). CDR3 DNA sequence: TGTGCCAGCAGCTTGATCCCGGACAGACCCTACGAGCAGTACTTC. Encoded protein: CASSLIPDRPYEQYF.

The sample holds a few counts of this clone. CDR3 sequence reads: CASSHGRELFF. The CDR3 nucleotides read TGTGCCAGCAGCCATGGCCGGGAGCTGTTTTTT. The J gene is TRBJ2-2, the V gene TRBV6-5; D unresolved. The V end was cut by 6 bases, the J end by 9 bases, with 8 bases between. The germline V gene has CDR1 MNHEY and CDR2 SVGAGI. The CDR3 has 11 residues.

This chain connects TRBV18 to TRBJ1-2; D might be TRBD1 (5 bases). The germline gives CDR1 KGHSH, CDR2 LQKENI. The CDR3 is 14 amino acids. Trimming removed 0 bases from V and 3 bases from J, with 8 bases in between. CDR3 DNA: TGTGCCAGCTCACCACCGCTGACAGACTATGGCTACACCTTC. Its translation is CASSPPLTDYGYTF.

The chain links TRBV19 to TRBJ1-4, with TRBD1 as a possible D gene (6 bases). The ends were cut back, 7 bases at V and 1 base at J, with 13 bases in the middle. The CDR3 loop spans 15 amino acids. Germline values: CDR1 LNHDA, CDR2 SQIVND (reference sequence). The CDR3 spells CASKRGSETNEKLFF. CDR3 DNA: TGTGCCAGTAAGAGGGGGTCAGAAACTAATGAAAAACTGTTTTTT. The full variable domain, its missing parts supplied by reference TRBV19 and TRBJ1-4, is DGGITQSPKYLFRKEGQNVTLSCEQNLNHDAMYWYRQDPGQGLRLIYYSQIVNDFQKGDIAEGYSVSREKKESFPLTVTSAQKNPTAFYLCASKRGSETNEKLFFGSGTQLSVL.

The chain has TRBV27 and TRBJ2-1, with unresolved D. The CDR3 contains 13 residues. Between the trimmed V and J ends, which lost 4 bases and 8 bases, there was a span of 12 bases. CDR1 and CDR2 from the germline V gene are MNHEY and SMNVEV (reference sequence). CDR3 protein: CASSYQLVDEQFF. The CDR3 DNA reads as TGTGCCAGCAGTTACCAGCTAGTGGATGAGCAGTTCTTC.

The V call is TRBV6-1, the J call TRBJ1-4; TRBD1 matches 9 bases. The germline V gene has CDR1 MNHNS and CDR2 SASEGT. The CDR3 extends over 15 amino acids. The J segment lost 6 bases and the V segment lost 0 bases, leaving 2 bases of the junction unmatched. CDR3 in amino acids: CASSEAGTGYEKLFF. The CDR3 region has the DNA TGTGCCAGCAGTGAAGCCGGGACAGGGTATGAAAAACTGTTTTTT.

This clone has a handful of counts. This rearrangement joins TRBV28 to TRBJ2-7, with 8 bases lining up with TRBD1. Germline loops: CDR1 MDHEN, CDR2 SYDVKM. After removal of 5 bases from V and 2 bases from J, the junction contained 8 bases not matched to a gene. The CDR3 consists of 15 residues. This chain's CDR3 is CASSPTTGDPYEQYF. The CDR3 nucleotides are TGTGCCAGCAGTCCGACGACAGGGGACCCCTACGAGCAGTACTTC.

The CDR3 DNA reads TGTGCCAGCAGTTACGATCGGCAGGGGTACGAGCAGTACTTC. Protein: CASSYDRQGYEQYF. The chain is built from TRBV6-5 and TRBJ2-7; tentatively, D is TRBD1 (6 bases). The V end was cut by 2 bases, the J end by 4 bases, with 12 bases between. CDR1 MNHEY and CDR2 SVGAGI come from the germline V gene. The CDR3 is 14 amino acids.

The chain links TRBV30 to TRBJ2-7; D perhaps matches TRBD2 (5 bases). The CDR3 totals 13 residues. Germline V CDR1 and CDR2: GTSNPN, SVGIG (reference sequence). Trimming cost V 3 bases and J 0 bases, with 9 bases left between them. The CDR3 DNA follows: TGTGCCTGGAGCCCGGGAAGCTCCTACGAGCAGTACTTC. Translating gives CAWSPGSSYEQYF.

The chain joins TRBV5-4 to TRBJ2-2, with D perhaps matching TRBD2 (6 bases). Germline V gene sequence: CDR1 SGHNT, CDR2 YYREEE (reference sequence). This CDR3 contains 15 residues. Between the trimmed V and J ends, which lost 4 bases and 6 bases, there was a span of 16 bases. The CDR3 region has the DNA TGTGCCAGCAGCACTGCTGGACTACTCCCCGGGGAGCTGTTTTTT. Amino acids: CASSTAGLLPGELFF. Filled out from reference TRBV5-4 and TRBJ2-2, the complete variable domain reads ETGVTQSPTHLIKTRGQQVTLRCSSQSGHNTVSWYQQALGQGPQFIFQYYREEENGRGNFPPRFSGLQFPNYSSELNVNALELDDSALYLCASSTAGLLPGELFFGEGSRLTVL.

The chain employs TRBV18 and TRBJ2-1; 14 nucleotides line up with TRBD2. CDR3 size: 17 residues. V shed 5 bases, J shed 8 bases, and the junction held 11 bases outside the gene matches. Germline-derived CDR1 and CDR2 are KGHSH and LQKENI. CDR3 region: CASSFGLAGGPGDEQFF. The DNA of the CDR3 is TGTGCCAGCTCATTCGGACTAGCGGGAGGACCAGGTGATGAGCAGTTCTTC.

CDR3 residues: CASRRPLAGEETQYF. The CDR3 DNA sequence: TGTGCCAGCAGGCGCCCCCTAGCGGGAGAAGAGACCCAGTACTTC. The gene calls are TRBV6-5 and TRBJ2-5, with 10 bases lining up with TRBD2. Germline CDR1 reads MNHEY; CDR2 reads SVGAGI. CDR3 length: 15 residues. Trimming took 6 bases from V and 3 from J; bases not matched to a gene: 7.

This clone was picked up one time. The rearrangement uses TRBV18 and TRBJ2-3, with 10 bases that match TRBD2. Looked up from germline, CDR1 is KGHSH and CDR2 is LQKENI. With 5 bases clipped from V and 2 bases from J, the junction kept 4 bases outside the gene matches. This CDR3 is built from 15 residues. Here the CDR3 reads CASSDSGRNTDTQYF. DNA for the CDR3: TGTGCCAGCTCAGATAGCGGGAGGAACACAGATACGCAGTATTTT.

V is TRBV28 and J is TRBJ2-7; 8 bases are a match to TRBD2. The CDR3 consists of 13 residues. The J segment lost 3 bases and the V segment lost 7 bases, leaving 5 bases of the junction unmatched. Germline loops: CDR1 MDHEN, CDR2 SYDVKM. The CDR3 DNA reads TGTGCCAGCAACCCCGGGGGGGGCTACGAGCAGTACTTC. Protein: CASNPGGGYEQYF.

V usage is TRBV28 and J usage is TRBJ2-3; possibly TRBD1 for D (5 bases). The CDR3 spans 15 residues. The germline CDR1 and CDR2 sequences are MDHEN and SYDVKM. The germline V and J ends were trimmed by 4 bases and 2 bases, with 13 bases remaining between them. The CDR3 nucleotides read TGTGCCAGCAGTTCGACAGAGACTTTCACAGATACGCAGTATTTT. This encodes CASSSTETFTDTQYF.

V gene TRBV5-1 combines with J gene TRBJ2-2, with D perhaps TRBD1 (5 bases). Germline assignment: CDR1 SGHRS and CDR2 YFSETQ. Trimming left V 9 bases short and J 7 bases short, with 10 bases between. This CDR3 is 11 amino acids long. CDR3 in amino acids: CAKQRGGELFF. CDR3 coding DNA: TGCGCCAAACAAAGGGGCGGGGAGCTGTTTTTT.

CDR3 sequence reads: CASSPTLGLAYEQYF. The CDR3 DNA follows: TGTGCCAGCAGCCCGACTTTGGGGCTAGCCTACGAGCAGTACTTC. The V and J genes are TRBV27 and TRBJ2-7; D is perhaps TRBD1 (5 bases). Germline V gives CDR1 MNHEY, CDR2 SMNVEV (reference sequence). V was pared by 6 bases and J by 2 bases, with 17 bases between. The CDR3 runs to 15 residues.

V is TRBV6-5 and J is TRBJ2-1; no clear D. V was shortened by 0 bases and J by 8 bases, with 8 bases between the two germline ends. Per germline, CDR1 MNHEY and CDR2 SVGAGI. This CDR3 is 13 amino acids long. CDR3: CASSYSGRDEQFF. The CDR3 DNA sequence: TGTGCCAGCAGTTACTCCGGCCGGGATGAGCAGTTCTTC.

The J gene is TRBJ1-1, the V gene TRBV9; 9 bases match TRBD1. This CDR3 comprises 15 residues. From germline, CDR1 is SGDLS and CDR2 YYNGEE. J gave up 3 bases and V 6 bases, and 9 bases lay outside the gene matches. In DNA, the CDR3 is TGTGCCAGCAACATAGATGGACAGGGGTACACTGAAGCTTTCTTT. Its protein is CASNIDGQGYTEAFF.